The 20 T cell receptor beta chains presented below share a single source sample, sequenced in a study of Graves' ophthalmopathy and Graves' hyperthyroidism. Transcripts of RNA were the source for amplifying TCR beta CDR3 regions. The first-round RT-PCR employed HTBI primers together with the Qiagen OneStep RT-PCR kit. A multiplex PCR was then performed as the second round. TCRdb recomputed calls from the multiplex PCR reads with MiXCR, one row per CDR3 protein. The sample lists a few hundred thousand distinct CDR3 sequences; 17% were seen once. Sequencing input: peripheral blood. The receptor set was obtained from an adult woman with stable Graves' hyperthyroidism.

This clonotype showed up many times. The chain is built from TRBV30 and TRBJ1-1, with D maybe TRBD1 (6 bases). Germline V CDR1 and CDR2: GTSNPN, SVGIG (reference sequence). This CDR3 is built from 14 residues. V was shortened by 4 bases and J by 3 bases, with 15 bases between the two germline ends. This CDR3 reads CAWTMGAYDTEAFF. CDR3 DNA sequence: TGTGCCTGGACAATGGGGGCGTATGACACTGAAGCTTTCTTT.

This chain links TRBV6-2 or TRBV6-3 with TRBJ1-2, with D perhaps matching TRBD1 (6 bases). CDR3 length equals 13 residues. Per the germline V gene, CDR1 is MNHEY and CDR2 is SVGEGT. The V end lost 6 bases, the J end lost 3 bases, and 11 bases lay between the germline ends. The CDR3 DNA sequence: TGTGCCAGCAGCGGGACACTCGACTATGGCTACACCTTC. Residues: CASSGTLDYGYTF.

This clonotype occurred a few times. Its ends do not fully match the called genes, so a read error is possible. The rearrangement joins TRBV11-2 to TRBJ1-1; no firm D call. This CDR3 contains 13 residues. CDR1 is SGHAT, CDR2 FQNNGV, per germline. In DNA, the CDR3 is TGTGCCAGCAGCCCAGAGATGAACGCTGAAGCTTTCTTT. This sequence encodes CASSPEMNAEAFF.

There are a few counts of this clonotype. The genes are TRBV3-1 and TRBJ1-2; no firm D call. Germline lookup yields CDR1 LGHDT and CDR2 YNNKEL (reference sequence). V lost 4 bases and J 2 bases, leaving 8 bases between the germline ends. This CDR3 comprises 13 residues. The CDR3 here is CASSPSGNYGYTF. The CDR3 DNA is TGTGCCAGCAGCCCATCCGGGAACTATGGCTACACCTTC.

This clonotype occurred many times. The chain carries TRBV4-2 and TRBJ2-5; D is perhaps TRBD1 (6 bases). Trimming took 1 base from V and 5 from J, leaving 17 bases between them. The CDR3 is 16 amino acids. Per germline, CDR1 LGHNA and CDR2 YNFKEQ. The chain's CDR3 is CASSQVSDSRVETQYF. CDR3 DNA sequence: TGTGCCAGCAGCCAAGTATCGGACAGCAGGGTGGAGACCCAGTACTTC.

This clonotype was seen ten or more times. The rearrangement joins TRBV6-1 to TRBJ2-5; the D call may be TRBD1 or TRBD2 (6 bases each). The ends were cut back, 6 bases at V and 5 bases at J, with 22 bases in the middle. The CDR3 is made up of 16 amino acids. From germline, CDR1 is MNHNS and CDR2 SASEGT. This CDR3 reads CASSPALWGAGETQYF. DNA for the CDR3: TGTGCCAGCAGCCCTGCGCTTTGGGGGGCTGGGGAGACCCAGTACTTC.

This clonotype has ten or more counts. V usage is TRBV12-3 or TRBV12-4 and J usage is TRBJ2-2; weak D call: TRBD1 (5 bases). V was trimmed by 2 bases and J by 3 bases, leaving 10 bases between them. CDR3 size: 15 residues. The CDR3 sequence is CASSLLVTDTGELFF. For the CDR3, the DNA is TGTGCCAGCAGTTTACTTGTGACAGACACCGGGGAGCTGTTTTTT.

The chain combines TRBV19 with TRBJ2-5, with 9 bases fitting TRBD2. Germline assignment: CDR1 LNHDA and CDR2 SQIVND (reference sequence). The CDR3 contains 15 residues. The junction had 9 bases not matched to a gene; V was cut back by 7 bases and J by 3 bases. The CDR3 bases are TGTGCCAGTATCCAAACAGTAGCGGGAGAAGAGACCCAGTACTTC. Protein product: CASIQTVAGEETQYF.

The chain combines TRBV10-1 with TRBJ1-1; D gene uncertain. The CDR3 contains 15 residues. Per the germline V gene, CDR1 is WNHNN and CDR2 is SYGVQD (reference sequence). V was pared by 1 base and J by 4 bases, with 13 bases between. The CDR3 protein is CASSEYLGTATEAFF. The CDR3 region has the DNA TGCGCCAGCAGTGAGTACTTGGGTACCGCCACTGAAGCTTTCTTT.

This clonotype was found many times. The gene calls are TRBV20-1 and TRBJ1-2; D remains unclear. Germline loops: CDR1 DFQATT, CDR2 SNEGSKA (reference sequence). V lost 1 base and J 6 bases, leaving 12 bases between the germline ends. This CDR3 has 13 amino acids. The CDR3 spells CSARVSGLNGYTF. CDR3 bases: TGCAGTGCTAGAGTCTCCGGTCTTAATGGCTACACCTTC.

This clonotype was picked up many times. The rearrangement joins TRBV27 to TRBJ2-5, with a tentative D call TRBD1 (5 bases). Trimming left V 3 bases short and J 5 bases short, with 10 bases between. The germline V gene encodes CDR1 MNHEY and CDR2 SMNVEV (reference sequence). This CDR3 contains 13 residues. The CDR3 protein is CASSLGRWETQYF. CDR3 sequence (DNA): TGTGCCAGCAGTTTGGGGCGTTGGGAGACCCAGTACTTC.

This clonotype has at least ten counts. The chain employs TRBV11-2 and TRBJ2-7; maybe TRBD2 (5 bases). CDR1 is SGHAT and CDR2 is FQNNGV in the germline V gene. Trimming cost V 5 bases and J 0 bases, with 17 bases left between them. The CDR3 loop spans 16 amino acids. The CDR3 region is CASSLGSRGSSYEQYF. Here the CDR3 DNA reads TGTGCCAGCAGCCTGGGTTCTCGGGGAAGCTCCTACGAGCAGTACTTC.

This clonotype was detected once. A read error may explain this, as a much larger clone is one base away. The chain couples TRBV7-8 to TRBJ2-4; D might be TRBD2 (6 bases). The CDR3 extends over 19 amino acids. Germline V lookup: CDR1 SGHVS, CDR2 FQNEAQ. DNA of the CDR3: TGTGCCAGCAGCTTCACCGGAGGGCCGGCTCTTTTAACCAAAAACATTAAGTACTTC. Amino acid sequence: CASSFTGGPALLTKNIKYF. Supplemented by reference TRBV7-8 and TRBJ2-4, the full variable domain reads GAGVSQSPRYKVAKRGQDVALRCDPISGHVSLFWYQQALGQGPEFLTYFQNEAQLDKSGLPSDRFFAERPEGSVSTLKIQRTQQEDSAVYLCASSFTGGPALLTKNIKYFGAGTRLSVL.

The sample holds many counts of this clonotype. J is TRBJ2-7 and V is TRBV6-2 or TRBV6-3, with D perhaps TRBD2 (6 bases). This CDR3 is 14 amino acids long. From germline, CDR1 is MNHEY and CDR2 SVGEGT. Trimming left V 4 bases short and J 4 bases short, with 14 bases between. Here the CDR3 DNA reads TGTGCCAGCAGTTTACCGGGAGAAATATACGAGCAGTACTTC. Residues: CASSLPGEIYEQYF.

V usage is TRBV5-1 and J usage is TRBJ2-7, with 9 nucleotides matching TRBD2. This CDR3 has 15 residues. The J segment lost 3 bases and the V segment lost 4 bases, leaving 8 bases of the junction unmatched. The V gene's germline CDR1 is SGHRS and CDR2 YFSETQ. CDR3 bases: TGCGCCAGCAGCAACCCCGGGACTAGCATCTACGAGCAGTACTTC. Residues: CASSNPGTSIYEQYF.

This clonotype was recorded at least ten times. This sequence joins TRBV7-2 and TRBJ1-1; D unresolved. CDR3 length equals 16 residues. Germline CDR1 is SGHTA and CDR2 is FQGNSA. V lost 0 bases, J lost 1 base, and 12 bases lay in between. CDR3 nucleotide sequence: TGTGCCAGCAGCTTAGCCGGGTCACGGGGGAACACTGAAGCTTTCTTT. This encodes CASSLAGSRGNTEAFF.

This clonotype was counted many times. The chain is built from TRBV20-1 and TRBJ2-7; D tentatively reads TRBD1 or TRBD2 (7 bases each). The CDR3 runs to 14 residues. The germline V and J ends were trimmed by 6 bases and 0 bases, with 15 bases remaining between them. Germline values: CDR1 DFQATT, CDR2 SNEGSKA (reference sequence). DNA for the CDR3: TGCAGTGCCGAAGGGGGCGGGAGCTCCTACGAGCAGTACTTC. Translation: CSAEGGGSSYEQYF.

This clonotype was seen many times. The chain recombines TRBV29-1 with TRBJ1-2; TRBD1 aligns across 7 bases. This CDR3 region has 13 residues. Germline-derived CDR1 and CDR2 are SQVTM and ANQGSEA. V lost 6 bases and J lost 2; bases outside the gene matches: 6. The CDR3 loop is CSVLRDSNYGYTF. For the CDR3, the DNA is TGCAGCGTCCTTAGGGACAGCAACTATGGCTACACCTTC.

There are a few counts of this clonotype. The chain has TRBV6-2 or TRBV6-3 and TRBJ2-1; 9 positions match TRBD2. V lost 5 bases, J lost 2 bases, and 4 bases stayed unmatched. CDR1 is MNHEY, CDR2 SVGEGT, per germline. This CDR3 is built from 15 residues. The CDR3 nucleotides read TGTGCCAGCAGTATTTCTAGCGGGACCTACAATGAGCAGTTCTTC. Its protein is CASSISSGTYNEQFF.

This clonotype was recorded at least ten times. This rearrangement joins TRBV12-3 or TRBV12-4 to TRBJ1-1; D remains ambiguous. The CDR3 has 18 residues. Trimming pared 3 bases from V and 2 bases from J, leaving 22 bases between. CDR3: CASSFSVSAADPNTEAFF. The CDR3 nucleotides are TGTGCCAGCAGTTTCAGTGTGTCGGCAGCAGATCCTAACACTGAAGCTTTCTTT.